The TCR beta chain described here comes from a study of T cells in Graves' hyperthyroidism and ophthalmopathy. Notes on the study in general: Ophthalmopathy got predicted by the model a median 6.5 months before its onset.

This clonotype has at least ten counts. Its antigen is not identified. CDR1 and CDR2 (germline): KGHSH, LQKENI. The CDR3 covers 14 residues. After removal of 5 bases from V and 3 bases from J, the junction contained 6 bases not matched to a gene. Amplification yielded TCR beta CDR3 regions, with RNA transcripts as the source. First-round RT-PCR with HTBI primers amplified the TCR CDR3 region. TCRdb passed the multiplex PCR reads through MiXCR, listing each CDR3 protein once. The sample carries fewer than 650,000 distinct CDR3 sequences, more than 11% recorded once. These patients, aged 18 to 65, had recently diagnosed hyperthyroidism lasting under 2 months. When hyperthyroidism was first diagnosed, the blood sample was taken, preceding any ophthalmopathy symptoms.

Source material: blood. The rearrangement links TRBV18 to TRBJ2-5; 7 positions match TRBD1. The origin of this receptor is a woman aged 25 to 39 with Graves' hyperthyroidism that later progressed to Graves' ophthalmopathy. CDR3 in DNA: TGTGCCAGCTCATCAACCACAGGGGAAGAGACCCAGTACTTC. Translated, it gives CASSSTTGEETQYF.